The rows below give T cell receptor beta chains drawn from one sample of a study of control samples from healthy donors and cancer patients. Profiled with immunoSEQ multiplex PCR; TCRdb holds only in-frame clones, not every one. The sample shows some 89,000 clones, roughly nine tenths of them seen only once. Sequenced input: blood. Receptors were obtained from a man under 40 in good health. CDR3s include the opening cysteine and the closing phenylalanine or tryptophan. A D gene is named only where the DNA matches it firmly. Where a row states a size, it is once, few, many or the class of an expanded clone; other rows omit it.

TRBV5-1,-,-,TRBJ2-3,TGCGCCAGCAGCAGCACCACACGCACAGATACGCAGTATTTT,CASSSTTRTDTQYF
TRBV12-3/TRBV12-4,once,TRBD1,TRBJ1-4,TGTGCCAGCGGACAGGGCGGGGAAAAACTGTTTTTT,CASGQGGEKLFF
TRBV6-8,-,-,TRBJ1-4,TGTGCCAGCAGTTACAAGGTTGAAGACGAAAAACTGTTTTTT,CASSYKVEDEKLFF
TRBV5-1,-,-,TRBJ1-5,TGCGCCAGCAGCTTGGAGGGGGTACAGCCCCAGCATTTT,CASSLEGVQPQHF
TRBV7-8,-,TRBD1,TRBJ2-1,TGTGCCAGCAGCGGCTACAGGGGTAGCTCCTACAATGAGCAGTTCTTC,CASSGYRGSSYNEQFF
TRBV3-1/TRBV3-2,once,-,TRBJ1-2,TGTGCCAGCACCAATCGACAGATTGGCGGCTACACCTTC,CASTNRQIGGYTF
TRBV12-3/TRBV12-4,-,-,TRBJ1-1,TGTGCCAGCAGTTTAGTAGCAGGGGTCGAAGCTTTCTTT,CASSLVAGVEAFF
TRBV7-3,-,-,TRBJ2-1,TGTGCCAGCAGCTTACTACAGGCGAATGAGCAGTTCTTC,CASSLLQANEQFF
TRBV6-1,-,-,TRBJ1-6,TGTGCCAGCAGTGAGGGGGACGGGAACATCTATAATTCACCCCTCCACTTT,CASSEGDGNIYNSPLHF
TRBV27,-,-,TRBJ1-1,TGTGCCAGCAGTTCATGGATATCGGACACTGAAGCTTTCTTT,CASSSWISDTEAFF
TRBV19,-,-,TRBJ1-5,TGTGCCAGTATCGATCGGACAGTAAGCAATCAGCCCCAGCATTTT,CASIDRTVSNQPQHF
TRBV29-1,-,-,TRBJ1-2,TGCAGCGTTGGAGGAAGTTACGGCTACACCTTC,CSVGGSYGYTF
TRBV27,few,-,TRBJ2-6,TGTGCCAGCAGTCTTATCTCCGGGGCCAACGTCCTGACTTTC,CASSLISGANVLTF
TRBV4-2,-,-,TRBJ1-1,TGTGCCAGCAGCCTTCAGAACACTGAAGCTTTCTTT,CASSLQNTEAFF
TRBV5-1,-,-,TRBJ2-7,TGCGCCAGCAGCTTGGGTCAGCAAACCTACGAGCAGTACTTC,CASSLGQQTYEQYF
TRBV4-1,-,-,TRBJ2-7,TGCGCCAGCAGCCCCCAACTGCTCTACGAGCAGTACTTC,CASSPQLLYEQYF
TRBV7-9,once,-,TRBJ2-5,TGTGCCAGCAGCTCCCGAGGGGAGACCCAGTACTTC,CASSSRGETQYF
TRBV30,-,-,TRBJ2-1,TGTGCCTGGAGTAGACCACCGGTGGATGAGCAGTTCTTC,CAWSRPPVDEQFF
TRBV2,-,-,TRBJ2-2,TGTGCCAGCAGTGCAGGGTCGAACACCGGGGAGCTGTTTTTT,CASSAGSNTGELFF
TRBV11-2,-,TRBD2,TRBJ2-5,TGTGCCAGCAGCTTCTCTTCTAGCGGGCCACAAGAGACCCAGTACTTC,CASSFSSSGPQETQYF
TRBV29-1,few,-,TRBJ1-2,TGCAGCGTTGAAGATCCGGCAGGTATCTACTATGGCTACACCTTC,CSVEDPAGIYYGYTF
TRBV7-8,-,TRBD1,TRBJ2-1,TGTGCCAGCAGCCCCGGACAGGGAATATACAATGAGCAGTTCTTC,CASSPGQGIYNEQFF
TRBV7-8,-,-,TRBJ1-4,TGTGCCAGCAGCTTCGGAGGTTCAAATGAAAAACTGTTTTTT,CASSFGGSNEKLFF
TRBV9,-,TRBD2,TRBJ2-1,TGTGCCAGCAGCGTAGAAGGTAGCGGGGGAATGTTCTTC,CASSVEGSGGMFF
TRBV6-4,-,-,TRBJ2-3,TGTGCCAGCAGTGACTCGGGAGATACGCAGTATTTT,CASSDSGDTQYF
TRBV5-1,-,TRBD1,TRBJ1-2,TGCGCCAGCAGCTTGGGGCCAGGGGGAGGCTACACCTTC,CASSLGPGGGYTF
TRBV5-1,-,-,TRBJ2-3,TGCGCCAGCAGCTACGGCAGCAGCACAGATACGCAGTATTTT,CASSYGSSTDTQYF
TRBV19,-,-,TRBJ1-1,TGTGCCAGTAGTATAGAGAGAATAGACTCGAACACTGAAGCTTTCTTT,CASSIERIDSNTEAFF
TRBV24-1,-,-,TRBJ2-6,TGTGCCACCAGTGCTGGGGATCCTGGGGCCAACGTCCTGACTTTC,CATSAGDPGANVLTF
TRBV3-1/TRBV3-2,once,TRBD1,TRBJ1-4,TGTGCCAGCAGCCAAGGGGGGACAGGGAGCGAAAAACTGTTTTTT,CASSQGGTGSEKLFF
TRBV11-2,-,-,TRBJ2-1,TGTGCCAGCAGCTTAGCTGGGGGGCCCTACAATGAGCAGTTCTTC,CASSLAGGPYNEQFF
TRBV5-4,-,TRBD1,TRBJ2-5,TGTGCCAGCAGTCAGGGGGCGGAGACCCAGTACTTC,CASSQGAETQYF
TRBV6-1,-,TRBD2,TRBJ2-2,TGTGCCAGCAGTGGGCCTAGCGGGGGGCCGCGGGTCACCGGGGAGCTGTTTTTT,CASSGPSGGPRVTGELFF
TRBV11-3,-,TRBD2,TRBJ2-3,TGTGCCAGCAGCCTCGGGGGGAGAGGCACAGATACGCAGTATTTT,CASSLGGRGTDTQYF
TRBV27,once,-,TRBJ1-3,TGTGCCAGCAGTTTAGGGGGCTCTGGAAACACCATATATTTT,CASSLGGSGNTIYF
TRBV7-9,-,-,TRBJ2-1,TGTGCCAGCAGCCCCGGGACTCCTTCGAGCAATGAGCAGTTCTTC,CASSPGTPSSNEQFF
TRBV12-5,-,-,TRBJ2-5,TGTGCTAGTGGCCTCGGGAGTGTAGAGACCCAGTACTTC,CASGLGSVETQYF
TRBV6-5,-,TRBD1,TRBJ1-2,TGTGCCAGCAGTTACGGACAGGGGGGGTATGGCTACACCTTC,CASSYGQGGYGYTF
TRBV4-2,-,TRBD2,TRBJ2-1,TGTGCCAGCAGCCAAGGACTAGCGACCCTATACAATGAGCAGTTCTTC,CASSQGLATLYNEQFF
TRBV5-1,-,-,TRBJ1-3,TGCGCCAGCATGGCTGGGAGATTGATCTCTGGAAACACCATATATTTT,CASMAGRLISGNTIYF
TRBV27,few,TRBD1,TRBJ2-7,TGTGCCAGCAGCCCTGCCGGGACAGCCGCAGCCTACGAGCAGTACTTC,CASSPAGTAAAYEQYF
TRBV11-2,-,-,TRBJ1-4,TGTGCCAGCAGCCGAATTACGGGGTTGGAAAAACTGTTTTTT,CASSRITGLEKLFF